The 23 T cell receptor beta chains reported below all come from one sample, sequenced in a study of regulatory T cells in long-lasting Graves disease. Indicated time point: persistent/refractory GD, antithyroid drugs over 5 years with positive TRAb. Generation of the TCR library employed RNA extracted from PBMCs. Combining iRepertoire HTBI primers with Arm-PCR of CDR3 regions, the authors built TCR beta libraries. Using its own MiXCR run on the multiplex PCR reads, TCRdb lists one record per CDR3 protein. The sample comprises about 310,000 distinct CDR3 sequences, roughly 21% of which are singletons, and approximately 60% rests with the top ten. The sequences come from peripheral blood mononuclear cells (PBMCs), collected when the disease was refractory, from a patient treated with antithyroid drugs. Receptors were obtained from a female donor with Graves disease.

There are a few counts of this clonotype. This chain links TRBV6-5 with TRBJ2-5; TRBD2 aligns across 8 bases. This CDR3 region has 18 residues. J gave up 5 bases and V 2 bases, and 16 bases lay outside the gene matches. Germline CDR1 is MNHEY and CDR2 is SVGAGI. The CDR3 bases are TGTGCCAGCAGTTACCCCCGGGGGGTGAGCGGGGGTTGGGAGACCCAGTACTTC. Translation gives CASSYPRGVSGGWETQYF.

This clonotype was picked up one time. The V and J genes are TRBV18 and TRBJ2-1; D remains unclear. Germline-derived CDR1 and CDR2 are KGHSH and LQKENI. CDR3 size: 17 residues. The V end lost 1 base, the J end lost 0 bases, and 13 bases lay between the germline ends. CDR3 nucleotides: TGTGCCAGCTCACCACGGGCAGCGTTAAGCTCCTACAATGAGCAGTTCTTC. It translates to CASSPRAALSSYNEQFF.

This clonotype was seen many times. V is TRBV28 and J is TRBJ1-2; D is possibly TRBD1 (5 bases). The V and J ends lost 7 bases and 2 bases respectively, with 8 bases between them. CDR1 and CDR2 (germline): MDHEN, SYDVKM. This CDR3 is 12 amino acids long. CDR3 region: CASMRGNYGYTF. Written as DNA, the CDR3 is TGTGCCAGCATGCGGGGGAACTATGGCTACACCTTC.

A few counts support this clonotype. This chain connects TRBV27 to TRBJ2-7; D perhaps matches TRBD1 (6 bases). The CDR3 is 16 residues long. The V and J ends lost 4 bases and 0 bases respectively, with 16 bases between them. Germline V CDR1 and CDR2: MNHEY, SMNVEV (reference sequence). Here the CDR3 reads CASSSPDGQSSYEQYF. DNA of the CDR3: TGTGCCAGCAGTTCCCCTGATGGACAGAGCTCCTACGAGCAGTACTTC.

This clonotype appeared many times. V is TRBV6-5 and J is TRBJ2-7, with D tentatively TRBD2 (5 bases). Trimming took off 2 bases at V and 2 bases at J, with 19 bases between the two ends. The CDR3 loop spans 17 amino acids. From germline, CDR1 is MNHEY and CDR2 SVGAGI. The CDR3 reads CASSYSRDMARTYEQYF. DNA of the CDR3: TGTGCCAGCAGTTACAGTCGGGATATGGCCCGAACCTACGAGCAGTACTTC.

On this clonotype itself: A clone one base away is much larger, so this may be a read error. The rearrangement links TRBV6-6 to TRBJ2-7; D might be TRBD1 (5 bases). V was trimmed by 0 bases and J by 4 bases, leaving 19 bases between them. The germline V gene encodes CDR1 MNHNY and CDR2 SVGAGI (reference sequence). There are 17 residues in the CDR3. The CDR3 region is CASSYSRTSLDGYEQYF. Here the CDR3 DNA reads TGTGCCAGCAGTTACTCGAGGACATCCCTGGACGGTTACGAGCAGTACTTC.

This clonotype was seen more than once but under ten times. The chain carries TRBV11-2 and TRBJ2-2; no clear D. This CDR3 region has 15 residues. Germline V gives CDR1 SGHAT, CDR2 FQNNGV. The V gene lost 5 bases and the J gene lost 3 bases, with 13 bases spanning the gap. The CDR3 is CASSKYGLDTGELFF. The CDR3 region has the DNA TGTGCCAGCAGCAAATACGGATTGGACACCGGGGAGCTGTTTTTT.

The DNA of the CDR3 is TGCGCCAGCAGCCAATGGCAGGGATGGACTGAAGCTTTCTTT. This encodes CASSQWQGWTEAFF. The chain employs TRBV10-2 and TRBJ1-1; maybe TRBD1 (5 bases). The CDR3 extends over 14 amino acids. CDR1 is WSHSY, CDR2 SAAADI, per germline. Trimming cost V 6 bases and J 5 bases, with 16 bases left between them.

DNA for the CDR3: TGTGCCAGCAGTTTATACCGCAGGACCAGCGGGGAGGGGCAGGGTACAGATACGCAGTATTTT. This encodes CASSLYRRTSGEGQGTDTQYF. This sequence joins TRBV28 and TRBJ2-3, with TRBD2 identical over 7 bases. The CDR3 runs to 21 residues. Unmatched junction bases numbered 22, after V lost 1 base and J lost 3 bases. Germline assignment: CDR1 MDHEN and CDR2 SYDVKM.

The V gene is TRBV7-2, the J gene TRBJ1-1; D remains unclear. Trimming left V 5 bases short and J 2 bases short, with 12 bases between. The V gene's germline CDR1 is SGHTA and CDR2 FQGNSA. CDR3 size: 14 residues. The CDR3 spells CASSPDGINTEAFF. The CDR3 nucleotides read TGTGCCAGCAGCCCCGACGGTATAAACACTGAAGCTTTCTTT.

This clonotype was recorded a few times. The genes are TRBV19 and TRBJ1-5; D is uncertain. Germline loops: CDR1 LNHDA, CDR2 SQIVND (reference sequence). This CDR3 has 14 residues. Trimming took 3 bases from V and 4 from J, leaving 10 bases between them. As DNA, the CDR3 is TGTGCCAGTAGTATCGAGGCTCAGAATCAGCCCCAGCATTTT. As protein: CASSIEAQNQPQHF. Looking up the rest from reference TRBV19 and TRBJ1-5 gives the full variable domain: DGGITQSPKYLFRKEGQNVTLSCEQNLNHDAMYWYRQDPGQGLRLIYYSQIVNDFQKGDIAEGYSVSREKKESFPLTVTSAQKNPTAFYLCASSIEAQNQPQHFGDGTRLSIL.

This clonotype was seen a handful of times. The V and J genes are TRBV5-5 and TRBJ1-2; no firm D call. CDR1 is SGHKS and CDR2 is YYEKEE in the germline V gene (reference sequence). This CDR3 spans 15 amino acids. Trimming cost V 0 bases and J 3 bases, with 12 bases left between them. CDR3 in DNA: TGTGCCAGCAGCTTGGAGGTCCCGGGCTACTATGGCTACACCTTC. This translates into CASSLEVPGYYGYTF.

The chain couples TRBV30 to TRBJ2-1; 8 nucleotides line up with TRBD2. CDR3 length: 14 residues. The trim removed 1 base at V and 6 bases at J, leaving 5 bases unmatched. Germline-derived CDR1 and CDR2 are GTSNPN and SVGIG (reference sequence). CDR3 DNA: TGTGCCTGGAGTGCGGGGGGGAGCGTCAATGAGCAGTTCTTC. This translates into CAWSAGGSVNEQFF.

V and J are TRBV4-1 and TRBJ1-5; D not certain. The length of the CDR3 is 13 residues. CDR1 is MGHRA and CDR2 is YSYEKL in the germline V gene. V was pared by 0 bases and J by 6 bases, with 6 bases between. The CDR3 coding sequence is TGCGCCAGCAGCCAAGAATACTCTCAGCCCCAGCATTTT. Translation gives CASSQEYSQPQHF.

This chain links TRBV7-2 with TRBJ2-6; D ambiguous. The CDR3 spans 19 residues. Looked up from germline, CDR1 is SGHTA and CDR2 is FQGNSA. Trimming left V 5 bases short and J 0 bases short, with 20 bases between. The CDR3 coding sequence is TGTGCCAGCAGCCAGCTTACAGAGAAGCCCATCTCTGGGGCCAACGTCCTGACTTTC. This encodes CASSQLTEKPISGANVLTF.

The chain combines TRBV7-2 with TRBJ1-6; 7 bases align to TRBD1. Per germline, CDR1 SGHTA and CDR2 FQGNSA. The CDR3 contains 15 residues. The V and J ends lost 3 bases and 4 bases, in that order; junction bases with no gene match: 3. The CDR3 loop is CASSFMGQYNSPLHF. The DNA of the CDR3 is TGTGCCAGCAGCTTTATGGGACAGTATAATTCACCCCTCCACTTT.

This clonotype has only a few counts. This sequence joins TRBV27 and TRBJ1-1; D gene uncertain. CDR3 length equals 13 residues. The germline gives CDR1 MNHEY, CDR2 SMNVEV (reference sequence). Deletions cut 3 bases from V and 2 bases from J, with 7 bases between. CDR3 protein: CASSLTDNTEAFF. In nucleotides, the CDR3 is TGTGCCAGCAGTTTGACTGATAACACTGAAGCTTTCTTT.

Only a few counts were recorded for this clonotype. The DNA of the CDR3 is TGTGCCAGCAGTCCCCTGGCCTTTCAGACCGAGCAGTACTTC. This gives the protein CASSPLAFQTEQYF. This chain connects TRBV27 to TRBJ2-7; no clear D. The germline CDR1 and CDR2 sequences are MNHEY and SMNVEV (reference sequence). V gave up 5 bases and J gave up 6 bases, with 17 bases separating them. CDR3 length equals 14 residues.

CDR3 protein: CASSQDSGTYNEQFF. DNA of the CDR3: TGTGCCAGCAGCCAAGATAGCGGTACCTACAATGAGCAGTTCTTC. This sequence joins TRBV3-1 and TRBJ2-1, with a tentative D call TRBD2 (6 bases). The CDR3 consists of 15 residues. Trimming cost V 0 bases and J 2 bases, with 8 bases left between them. Germline V gene sequence: CDR1 LGHDT, CDR2 YNNKEL (reference sequence).

This clonotype has at least ten counts. The chain uses TRBV12-3 or TRBV12-4 and TRBJ1-5; no clear D. The CDR3 runs to 14 residues. Trimming stripped 2 bases from V and 0 bases from J, with 5 bases between. The CDR3 loop reads CASSLSHSNQPQHF. CDR3 DNA: TGTGCCAGCAGTTTAAGTCATAGCAATCAGCCCCAGCATTTT.

This clonotype came up a few times. V gene TRBV9 combines with J gene TRBJ1-2; perhaps TRBD1 as D (5 bases). This CDR3 is 14 amino acids long. V lost 3 bases and J lost 8, with 17 bases in between. CDR1 is SGDLS, CDR2 YYNGEE, per germline. The CDR3 coding sequence is TGTGCCAGCAGCGCGCTCATGGGGGTAGAGGGCTACACCTTC. This codes for CASSALMGVEGYTF.

This clonotype was recorded at least ten times. This chain uses TRBV4-3 with TRBJ2-6, with D maybe TRBD1 (6 bases). This CDR3 has 16 residues. The germline V and J ends were trimmed by 4 bases and 2 bases, with 12 bases remaining between them. Germline lookup yields CDR1 LGHNA and CDR2 YSLEER. The CDR3 loop is CASSLGSGAGANVLTF. In DNA, the CDR3 is TGCGCCAGCAGCCTTGGGTCAGGGGCTGGGGCCAACGTCCTGACTTTC.

The V gene is TRBV20-1, the J gene TRBJ2-5; D not resolved. TRBJ2-1 matches the DNA end more closely, so the J call is doubtful. The CDR3 totals 12 residues. Germline CDR1 reads DFQATT; CDR2 reads SNEGSKA (reference sequence). The CDR3 is CSASGVNNEQFF. In DNA form, the CDR3 reads TGCAGTGCTAGCGGAGTTAACAATGAGCAGTTCTTC.